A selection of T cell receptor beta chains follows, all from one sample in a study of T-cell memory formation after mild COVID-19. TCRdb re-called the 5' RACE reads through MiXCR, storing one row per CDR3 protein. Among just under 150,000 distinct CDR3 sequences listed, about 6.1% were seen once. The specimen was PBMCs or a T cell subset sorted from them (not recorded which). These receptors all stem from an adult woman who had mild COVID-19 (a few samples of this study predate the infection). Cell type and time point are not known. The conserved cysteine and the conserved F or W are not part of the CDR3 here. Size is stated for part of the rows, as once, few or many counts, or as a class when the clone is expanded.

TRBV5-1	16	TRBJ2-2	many	ASSAGLAGARNTGELF
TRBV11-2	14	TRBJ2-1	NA	ASSLPGLAGYNEQF
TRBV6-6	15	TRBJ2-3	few	ASSYGITTGGTDTQY
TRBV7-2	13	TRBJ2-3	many	ASSPRQGGTDTQY
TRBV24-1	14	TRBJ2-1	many	ATSEPGLAGVTEQF
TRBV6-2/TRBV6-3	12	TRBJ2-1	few	ASRGSGVGNEQF
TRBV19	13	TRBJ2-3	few	ASSMVGKGTDTQY
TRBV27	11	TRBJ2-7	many	ASSLENAHEQY
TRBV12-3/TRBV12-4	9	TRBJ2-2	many	ASTRTGELF
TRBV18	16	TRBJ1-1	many	ASSLERDRLEMNTEAF
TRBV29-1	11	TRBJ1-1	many	SVVHPGKKKAF
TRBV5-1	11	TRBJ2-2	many	ASSWVGSGELF
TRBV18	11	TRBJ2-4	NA	ASSPLPRYIQY
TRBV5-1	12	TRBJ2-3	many	ASTNRGLGDTQY
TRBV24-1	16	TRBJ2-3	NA	ATSDPGLAGPRTDTQY
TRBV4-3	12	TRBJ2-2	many	ASSQDPNTGELF
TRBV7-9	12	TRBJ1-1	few	ASSSNDKNTEAF
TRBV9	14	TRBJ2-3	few	ASSVGGSGNTDTQY